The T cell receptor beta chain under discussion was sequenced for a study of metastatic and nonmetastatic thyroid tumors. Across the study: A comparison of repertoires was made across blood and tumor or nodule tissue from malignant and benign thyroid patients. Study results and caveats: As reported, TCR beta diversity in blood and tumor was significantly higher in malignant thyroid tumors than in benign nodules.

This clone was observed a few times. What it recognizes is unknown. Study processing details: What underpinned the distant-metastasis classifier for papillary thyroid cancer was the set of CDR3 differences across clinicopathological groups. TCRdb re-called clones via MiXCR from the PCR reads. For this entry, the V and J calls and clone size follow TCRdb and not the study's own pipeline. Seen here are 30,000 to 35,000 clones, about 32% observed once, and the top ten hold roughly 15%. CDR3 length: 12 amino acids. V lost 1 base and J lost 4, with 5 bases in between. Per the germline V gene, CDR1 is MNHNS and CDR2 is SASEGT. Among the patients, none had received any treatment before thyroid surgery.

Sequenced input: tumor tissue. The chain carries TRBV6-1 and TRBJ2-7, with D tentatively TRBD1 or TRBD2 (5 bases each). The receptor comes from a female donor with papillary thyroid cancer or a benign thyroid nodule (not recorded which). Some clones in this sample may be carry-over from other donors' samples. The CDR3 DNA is TGTGCCAGCAGTGAAGGGGGGTACGAGCAGTACTTC. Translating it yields CASSEGGYEQYF.